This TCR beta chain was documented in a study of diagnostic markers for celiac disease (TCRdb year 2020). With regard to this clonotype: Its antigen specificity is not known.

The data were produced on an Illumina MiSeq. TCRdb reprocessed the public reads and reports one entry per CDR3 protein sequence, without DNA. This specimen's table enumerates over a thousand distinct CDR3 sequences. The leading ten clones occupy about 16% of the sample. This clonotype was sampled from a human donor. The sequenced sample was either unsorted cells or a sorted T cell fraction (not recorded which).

The CDR3 amino acid sequence is: CASSDPGYSYEQYF. Recombination joined TRBV6-1 with TRBJ2-7; the D call of TRBD1 rests on TCRdb alone, since no DNA is present to check it. There are 14 amino acids in the CDR3, from cysteine to phenylalanine inclusive. No nucleotide data were recorded. CDR1 and CDR2 were assigned from the germline V gene as MNHNS and SASEGT.